This passage covers 6 T cell receptor beta chains from one sample sequenced in a study of T cell repertoires in cytomegalovirus infection. MiXCR, applied by TCRdb to the reads, yields one record per CDR3 protein. The table has around 350,000 distinct CDR3 sequences, 15% to 20% seen once. The specimen was PBMCs. Source of these receptors: a human donor in good health (CMV status not recorded). Some clones in this sample may be carry-over from other donors' samples.

The chain employs TRBV27 and TRBJ1-1; D unclear. CDR3 length equals 13 residues. Trimming cost V 3 bases and J 5 bases, with 10 bases left between them. Germline assignment: CDR1 MNHEY and CDR2 SMNVEV (reference sequence). CDR3 in amino acids: CASSFLPPTEAFF. The CDR3 nucleotides read TGTGCCAGCAGTTTTCTGCCTCCGACTGAAGCTTTCTTT.

The V and J genes are TRBV15 and TRBJ1-2, with a possible D match to TRBD1 (5 bases). V lost 3 bases, J lost 8 bases, and 13 bases lay in between. CDR1 is LNHNV, CDR2 YYDKDF, per germline (reference sequence). The CDR3 runs to 13 residues. This chain's CDR3 is CATSSREGSGYTF. In DNA form, the CDR3 reads TGTGCCACCAGCAGCCGGGAGGGGAGCGGCTACACCTTC.

J is TRBJ2-7 and V is TRBV12-3 or TRBV12-4; perhaps TRBD2 as D (6 bases). The CDR3 is 16 amino acids. Between the trimmed V and J ends, which lost 2 bases and 2 bases, there was a span of 16 bases. CDR3 coding DNA: TGTGCCAGCAGTTTAACCCTGAGGACGGGAGCCTACGAGCAGTACTTC. This encodes CASSLTLRTGAYEQYF.

This clonotype was seen a few times. The chain employs TRBV2 and TRBJ1-1; 8 nucleotides line up with TRBD1. Per germline, CDR1 SNHLY and CDR2 FYNNEI. J gave up 2 bases and V 7 bases, and 6 bases lay outside the gene matches. This CDR3 is 14 amino acids long. The CDR3 region has the DNA TGTGCCAGCACGAAAGGACAGGGCAACACTGAAGCTTTCTTT. It yields the protein CASTKGQGNTEAFF.

This clonotype showed up many times. The chain is built from TRBV6-1 and TRBJ1-6; 8 bases map to TRBD1. V shed 6 bases, J shed 8 bases, and the junction held 9 bases outside the gene matches. The CDR3 covers 15 residues. The germline gives CDR1 MNHNS, CDR2 SASEGT. The CDR3 loop is CASRTPGQEDSPLHF. The CDR3 DNA is TGTGCCAGCAGAACACCGGGACAGGAGGATTCACCCCTCCACTTT.

This clonotype was detected only a few times. The gene calls are TRBV15 and TRBJ2-1; 8 nucleotides match TRBD2. The CDR3 is made up of 12 amino acids. Germline V gene lookup returns CDR1 LNHNV and CDR2 YYDKDF (reference sequence). J lost 13 bases, V lost 0 bases, and 2 bases had no gene match. CDR3 sequence (DNA): TGTGCCACCAGCAGAGATCGGGGGGGACAGTTCTTC. Encoded protein: CATSRDRGGQFF.